Listed here are 9 T cell receptor beta chains from one sample, sequenced in a study of blood T cell repertoires in COVID-19. Method: immunoSEQ multiplex PCR; TCRdb's copy keeps in-frame clones and lacks some. Among over 200,000 clones listed, roughly 90% were seen once. Material: PBMCs or T cells enriched from blood (not recorded which). Every receptor here comes from a woman in her forties or fifties in a cohort exposed to, infected with or recovered from COVID-19 (not recorded which).

For the CDR3, the DNA is TGTGCCAGCAGCGGACGGACTAGCGGGCGAGGGGAGCAGTACTTC. Protein product: CASSGRTSGRGEQYF. V gene TRBV7-9 combines with J gene TRBJ2-7, with 11 nucleotides matching TRBD2. Trimming at V came to 5 bases and at J to 7 bases, leaving 10 bases not matched to a gene. This CDR3 comprises 15 residues. Germline loops: CDR1 SEHNR, CDR2 FQNEAQ (reference sequence).

This clone came up once. V is TRBV5-1 and J is TRBJ2-2, with 11 bases identical to TRBD1. This CDR3 spans 15 amino acids. The V gene end was trimmed by 3 bases and the J gene end by 5 bases; junction bases not matched to a gene: 3. Germline lookup yields CDR1 SGHRS and CDR2 YFSETQ. The CDR3 here is CASSWDRGITGELFF. In nucleotides, the CDR3 is TGCGCCAGCAGCTGGGACAGGGGGATAACCGGGGAGCTGTTTTTT.

The genes are TRBV5-1 and TRBJ2-1; tentatively, D is TRBD1 (6 bases). Trimming took 0 bases from V and 0 from J, leaving 7 bases between them. Germline assignment: CDR1 SGHRS and CDR2 YFSETQ. The CDR3 loop spans 15 amino acids. CDR3: CASSLVDSSYNEQFF. The DNA of the CDR3 is TGCGCCAGCAGCTTGGTGGACAGCTCCTACAATGAGCAGTTCTTC. Supplemented by reference TRBV5-1 and TRBJ2-1, the full variable domain reads KAGVTQTPRYLIKTRGQQVTLSCSPISGHRSVSWYQQTPGQGLQFLFEYFSETQRNKGNFPGRFSGRQFSNSRSEMNVSTLELGDSALYLCASSLVDSSYNEQFFGPGTRLTVL.

The chain joins TRBV30 to TRBJ1-5; the D is unclear. The CDR3 loop spans 14 amino acids. V lost 0 bases, J lost 1 base, and 7 bases lay in between. Germline CDR1 and CDR2: GTSNPN and SVGIG (reference sequence). CDR3 in amino acids: CAWSVEGSNQPQHF. The CDR3 nucleotides read TGTGCCTGGAGTGTAGAGGGAAGCAATCAGCCCCAGCATTTT. Using reference TRBV30 and TRBJ1-5 for the parts outside the CDR3, the full variable domain is SQTIHQWPATLVQPVGSPLSLECTVEGTSNPNLYWYRQAAGRGLQLLFYSVGIGQISSEVPQNLSASRPQDRQFILSSKKLLLSDSGFYLCAWSVEGSNQPQHFGDGTRLSIL.

The chain employs TRBV13 and TRBJ1-1, with TRBD1 as a possible D gene (6 bases). This CDR3 comprises 14 residues. Germline CDR1 PRHDT, CDR2 FYEKMQ (reference sequence). The V end lost 1 base, the J end lost 1 base, and 7 bases lay between the germline ends. The CDR3 protein is CASSLDRENTEAFF. CDR3 nucleotide sequence: TGTGCCAGCAGCTTAGACAGGGAGAACACTGAAGCTTTCTTT.

V is TRBV19 and J is TRBJ2-7; D is ambiguous. This CDR3 spans 14 amino acids. The V gene's germline CDR1 is LNHDA and CDR2 SQIVND (reference sequence). Deletions cut 0 bases from V and 0 bases from J, with 6 bases between. CDR3 DNA: TGTGCCAGTAGTATAGAGGCAGACTCCTACGAGCAGTACTTC. Translating it yields CASSIEADSYEQYF.

This rearrangement joins TRBV5-1 to TRBJ2-1; 7 bases map to TRBD2. Germline assignment: CDR1 SGHRS and CDR2 YFSETQ. This CDR3 is 16 amino acids long. V trimming: 3 bases; J trimming: 1 base; junction bases outside the gene matches: 7. The CDR3 here is CASSSGGGASYNEQFF. CDR3 sequence (DNA): TGCGCCAGCAGCTCGGGCGGGGGAGCGTCCTACAATGAGCAGTTCTTC.

The sample holds one count of this clone. At the DNA level, this CDR3 is encoded by other sequences in the same sample as well. The rearrangement links TRBV5-1 to TRBJ2-5, with D possibly matching TRBD2 (7 bases). There are 14 residues in the CDR3. V was trimmed by 0 bases and J by 5 bases, leaving 11 bases between them. Germline V CDR1 and CDR2: SGHRS, YFSETQ. CDR3 in DNA: TGCGCCAGCAGCTTGGCGGGGGGCCGGGAGACCCAGTACTTC. Amino acids: CASSLAGGRETQYF.

This chain connects TRBV7-3 to TRBJ1-5, with D perhaps matching TRBD1 (5 bases). Per the germline V gene, CDR1 is SGHTA and CDR2 is FQGTGA. This CDR3 region has 13 residues. Trimming left V 3 bases short and J 5 bases short, with 8 bases between. The CDR3 is CASSLARDQPQHF. For the CDR3, the DNA is TGTGCCAGCAGCTTGGCCAGGGATCAGCCCCAGCATTTT.